This entry is about one TCR beta chain. What it recognizes is unknown. The data were taken from a study of cytomegalovirus exposure and HLA in healthy donors. Study-level findings and limits: For most TCR beta V segments, an earlier analysis put the productive rate at about 90% or about 30% of the time. Some TCR beta chains (more than 150 of them) were listed as cytomegalovirus-associated. Roughly even sequencing depth across donors was the assumption behind the presence/absence analyses. By HLA locus, TCR association rates varied in a later analysis, with DRB1 showing the most and HLA-C the fewest.

The study ran its PCR with 60 Vbeta and 13 Jbeta primers. Assay used: immunoSEQ multiplex PCR; TCRdb lists only in-frame clones, some missing. This sample has 150,000 to 250,000 clones; around three quarters occur once, and the top ten carry approximately 4.4%. Germline V gene sequence: CDR1 SGHVS, CDR2 FQNEAQ. This CDR3 region has 17 residues. J gave up 7 bases and V 0 bases, and 10 bases lay outside the gene matches. V gene TRBV7-8 combines with J gene TRBJ2-1; 9 nucleotides line up with TRBD2. Sequenced input: PBMCs. This receptor was taken from a woman aged 25 to 39 in good health and CMV-seropositive. The CDR3 nucleotides read TGTGCCAGCAGCTTAGCGCTCCCTAGCGGGATGAGAAATGAGCAGTTCTTC. Translated: CASSLALPSGMRNEQFF. The full variable domain, in which reference TRBV7-8 and TRBJ2-1 provide the parts outside the CDR3, is GAGVSQSPRYKVAKRGQDVALRCDPISGHVSLFWYQQALGQGPEFLTYFQNEAQLDKSGLPSDRFFAERPEGSVSTLKIQRTQQEDSAVYLCASSLALPSGMRNEQFFGPGTRLTVL.